These T cell receptor beta chains were read from a single sample in a study of blood T cell repertoires in COVID-19. Repertoires were generated with immunoSEQ multiplex PCR, while TCRdb's copy carries only in-frame clones and drops some. The data show more than 110,000 clones, with just over 85% seen just once and about 4.5% held by the top ten. What was sequenced was PBMCs or T cells enriched from blood (not recorded which). These TCRs come from a man between 50 and 59 years old who had recovered from COVID-19. Both conserved end residues are part of each CDR3. A D gene is named only where the DNA matches it firmly. The size field is filled for only some rows; it gives once, few, many or a size class.

TRBJ1-1	TRBV27	TRBD1	-	TGTGCCAGCAGTTGGACAGGGGCGTTGGGGACCATGAACACTGAAGCTTTCTTT	CASSWTGALGTMNTEAFF
TRBJ2-3	TRBV29-1	-	-	TGCAGTCTCCTATGGAGCACAGATACGCAGTATTTT	CSLLWSTDTQYF
TRBJ1-4	TRBV4-3	-	once	TGCGCCAGCAGCCAAGAGGGGCAGGGCAGGGGTGAAAAACTGTTTTTT	CASSQEGQGRGEKLFF
TRBJ1-5	TRBV19	-	once	TGTGCCAGCCTTCGGAGATGGGAGAATAGCAATCAGCCCCAGCATTTT	CASLRRWENSNQPQHF
TRBJ2-1	TRBV6-2/TRBV6-3	-	-	TGTGCCAGCAGTGATCACTCGGGGGCCTACAATGAGCAGTTCTTC	CASSDHSGAYNEQFF
TRBJ1-5	TRBV30	-	-	TGTGCCTGGGGTCAGGGTCACAATCAGCCCCAGCATTTT	CAWGQGHNQPQHF
TRBJ1-1	TRBV7-2	-	once	TGTGCCAGCAGCTTAGTTGACAGTAAAAGCCTTGAAGCTTTCTTT	CASSLVDSKSLEAFF
TRBJ1-5	TRBV28	-	-	TGTGCCAGCAGTTTAGCGGGCGTGAATCAGCCCCAGCATTTT	CASSLAGVNQPQHF
TRBJ2-2	TRBV5-6	-	few	TGTGCCAGCACCCTCGACAGGAACACCGGGGAGCTGTTTTTT	CASTLDRNTGELFF
TRBJ2-7	TRBV6-5	TRBD1	-	TGTGCCAGCAGTTACCCGGGACAGGCGTCCTACGAGCAGTACTTC	CASSYPGQASYEQYF
TRBJ1-1	TRBV6-5	TRBD1	-	TGTGCCAGCAGGCGCGGGACAGCTGAAGCTTTCTTT	CASRRGTAEAFF
TRBJ2-3	TRBV24-1	TRBD1	-	TGTGCCACCAGTGATTTGGGGACAGCCGACACAGATACGCAGTATTTT	CATSDLGTADTDTQYF
TRBJ2-5	TRBV4-2	TRBD1	once	TGTGCCAGCAGCCAAGCCACAGGGGGTTCGGAGAAGACCCAGTACTTC	CASSQATGGSEKTQYF
TRBJ2-5	TRBV18	-	-	TGTGCCAGCTCACCACCGGCTCAAGAGACCCAGTACTTC	CASSPPAQETQYF
TRBJ2-1	TRBV29-1	TRBD2	-	TGCAGCGTTTCCAGCGGGGGGTCCTACAATGAGCAGTTCTTC	CSVSSGGSYNEQFF
TRBJ2-2	TRBV9	-	-	TGTGCCAGCAGCTCGCCGGGACACCCCACCGGGGAGCTGTTTTTT	CASSSPGHPTGELFF